A single sample is the source of the 19 T cell receptor beta chains below, sequenced in a study of glioma-infiltrating T cells after dendritic cell vaccination. Sample time point: after dendritic cell vaccination, including at tumor progression/relapse. This table comes from immunoSEQ multiplex PCR, and its TCRdb copy is limited to in-frame clones, with some not included. This table has 55,000 to 75,000 clones, about four fifths appearing once. The sample in question was blood, obtained after dendritic cell vaccination. These receptors originate from a human donor with glioblastoma.

V is TRBV4-1 and J is TRBJ1-4, with 9 bases fitting TRBD1. V lost 2 bases to trimming and J lost 5 bases; unmatched junction nucleotides: 6. This CDR3 spans 16 amino acids. Germline CDR1 and CDR2: MGHRA and YSYEKL. The CDR3 here is CASSQPYRGRNEKLFF. The CDR3, as DNA: TGCGCCAGCAGCCAACCTTACAGGGGGCGCAATGAAAAACTGTTTTTT.

This sequence joins TRBV30 and TRBJ2-5; 7 nucleotides agree with TRBD1. CDR3 length equals 16 residues. CDR1 is GTSNPN and CDR2 is SVGIG in the germline V gene (reference sequence). Germline trimming cut 4 bases from V and 1 base from J; bases unmatched to any gene: 12. The CDR3 sequence is CAWNIRDSRIQETQYF. CDR3 bases: TGTGCCTGGAACATCCGGGACAGCCGAATCCAAGAGACCCAGTACTTC.

This chain uses TRBV19 with TRBJ2-5, with D possibly TRBD1 on 6 matching bases. Germline V gene sequence: CDR1 LNHDA, CDR2 SQIVND (reference sequence). This CDR3 contains 14 residues. V dropped 7 bases and J dropped 5 bases, with 17 bases sitting between them. The CDR3 is CASTKQSGDETQYF. The DNA for the CDR3 is TGTGCCAGTACCAAACAGTCAGGGGATGAGACCCAGTACTTC. Supplemented by reference TRBV19 and TRBJ2-5, the full variable domain reads DGGITQSPKYLFRKEGQNVTLSCEQNLNHDAMYWYRQDPGQGLRLIYYSQIVNDFQKGDIAEGYSVSREKKESFPLTVTSAQKNPTAFYLCASTKQSGDETQYFGPGTRLLVL.

This chain links TRBV5-4 with TRBJ1-3; no reliable D call. The CDR3 extends over 12 amino acids. Germline V lookup: CDR1 SGHNT, CDR2 YYREEE (reference sequence). V dropped 3 bases and J dropped 7 bases, with 8 bases sitting between them. CDR3 DNA: TGTGCCAGCAGCTCCCTCGGGAACACCATATATTTT. Its translation is CASSSLGNTIYF. The variable domain in full, with the rest retrieved from reference TRBV5-4 and TRBJ1-3, is ETGVTQSPTHLIKTRGQQVTLRCSSQSGHNTVSWYQQALGQGPQFIFQYYREEENGRGNFPPRFSGLQFPNYSSELNVNALELDDSALYLCASSSLGNTIYFGEGSWLTVV.

The chain joins TRBV30 to TRBJ1-2; D not certain. In germline, CDR1 is GTSNPN, CDR2 SVGIG (reference sequence). The CDR3 spans 14 residues. V lost 4 bases, J lost 4 bases, and 16 bases lay in between. The CDR3 loop reads CAWTAGPESYGYTF. Here the CDR3 DNA reads TGTGCCTGGACCGCTGGGCCTGAGTCCTATGGCTACACCTTC. Looking up the rest from reference TRBV30 and TRBJ1-2 gives the full variable domain: SQTIHQWPATLVQPVGSPLSLECTVEGTSNPNLYWYRQAAGRGLQLLFYSVGIGQISSEVPQNLSASRPQDRQFILSSKKLLLSDSGFYLCAWTAGPESYGYTFGSGTRLTVV.

This clone was seen more than once but under ten times. This sample also contains other DNA sequences that code for the same CDR3. This chain connects TRBV12-2 to TRBJ1-4. TRBV12-2 is designated a pseudogene. This CDR3 comprises 12 residues. The CDR3, as DNA: TGTGCAAGGGGAGCCTCTAATGAAAAACTGTTTTTT. Its translation: CARGASNEKLFF.

This rearrangement joins TRBV18 to TRBJ2-5; D perhaps matches TRBD1 (6 bases). The V gene's germline CDR1 is KGHSH and CDR2 LQKENI. V gave up 2 bases and J gave up 5 bases, with 9 bases separating them. This CDR3 region has 13 residues. The CDR3: CASSPAGEETQYF. In nucleotides, the CDR3 is TGTGCCAGCTCACCAGCAGGGGAGGAGACCCAGTACTTC. Full variable domain (missing parts from reference TRBV18 and TRBJ2-5): NAGVMQNPRHLVRRRGQEARLRCSPMKGHSHVYWYRQLPEEGLKFMVYLQKENIIDESGMPKERFSAEFPKEGPSILRIQQVVRGDSAAYFCASSPAGEETQYFGPGTRLLVL.

This chain joins TRBV7-2 and TRBJ2-1; 10 nucleotides agree with TRBD2. There are 16 residues in the CDR3. The V gene's germline CDR1 is SGHTA and CDR2 FQGNSA. V shed 0 bases and J 6 bases; nucleotides not matched to a gene: 5. CDR3 sequence reads: CASSLAGTSALNEQFF. Here the CDR3 DNA reads TGTGCCAGCAGCTTAGCGGGGACTAGCGCTCTCAATGAGCAGTTCTTC. Filled out from reference TRBV7-2 and TRBJ2-1, the complete variable domain reads GAGVSQSPSNKVTEKGKDVELRCDPISGHTALYWYRQSLGQGLEFLIYFQGNSAPDKSGLPSDRFSAERTGGSVSTLTIQRTQQEDSAVYLCASSLAGTSALNEQFFGPGTRLTVL.

The chain carries TRBV7-2 and TRBJ1-2; D gene uncertain. The germline V and J ends were trimmed by 5 bases and 6 bases, with 13 bases remaining between them. Germline V gene lookup returns CDR1 SGHTA and CDR2 FQGNSA. This CDR3 has 13 amino acids. CDR3 nucleotides: TGTGCCAGCAGCCGCGGAGATTGGGATGGCTACACCTTC. Translating it yields CASSRGDWDGYTF.

This clone has just a few counts. The V and J genes are TRBV7-9 and TRBJ1-4, with 7 bases identical to TRBD1. V dropped 7 bases and J dropped 3; count of bases not matched to a gene: 5. Germline CDR1 SEHNR, CDR2 FQNEAQ (reference sequence). This CDR3 comprises 14 residues. The CDR3 spells CASKPGQSNEKLFF. CDR3 in DNA: TGTGCCAGCAAACCGGGACAGTCTAATGAAAAACTGTTTTTT.

The chain employs TRBV7-9 and TRBJ1-3, with TRBD1 matching 8 bases. V lost 7 bases, J lost 4 bases, and 12 bases stayed unmatched. Germline values: CDR1 SEHNR, CDR2 FQNEAQ (reference sequence). The CDR3 length is 16 residues. The CDR3 DNA reads TGTGCCAGCACCCAAACAGGGGGGACAGCCGGAAACACCATATATTTT. Its translation is CASTQTGGTAGNTIYF.

The chain is built from TRBV13 and TRBJ2-7; TRBD1 aligns across 11 bases. V dropped 10 bases and J dropped 3; count of bases not matched to a gene: 11. The CDR3 is 15 residues long. Germline V gene sequence: CDR1 PRHDT, CDR2 FYEKMQ (reference sequence). CDR3 protein: CAIRNSGTGGYEQYF. As DNA, the CDR3 is TGTGCCATCAGAAATTCCGGGACAGGGGGCTACGAGCAGTACTTC.

The V call is TRBV5-4, the J call TRBJ2-7; D is ambiguous. Trimming removed 4 bases from V and 0 bases from J, with 8 bases in between. CDR1 is SGHNT and CDR2 is YYREEE in the germline V gene (reference sequence). The CDR3 length is 13 residues. CDR3 DNA: TGTGCCAGCAGCCTTGACAACTCCTACGAGCAGTACTTC. Its translation: CASSLDNSYEQYF.

This chain links TRBV7-6 with TRBJ1-1, with a tentative D call TRBD1 (5 bases). The V gene's germline CDR1 is SGHVS and CDR2 FNYEAQ. The germline V and J ends were trimmed by 6 bases and 1 base, with 9 bases remaining between them. The CDR3 loop spans 13 amino acids. The CDR3 DNA follows: TGTGCCAGCAGGAAACAGGCGAACACTGAAGCTTTCTTT. It specifies CASRKQANTEAFF.

This clone was seen a handful of times. The chain couples TRBV29-1 to TRBJ2-7; D perhaps matches TRBD1 (6 bases). The germline V and J ends were trimmed by 5 bases and 7 bases, with 18 bases remaining between them. Germline CDR1 SQVTM, CDR2 ANQGSEA. CDR3 size: 13 residues. In nucleotides, the CDR3 is TGCAGCGTTATCTGGCAACAGGGCAAGGAGCAGTACTTC. It codes for CSVIWQQGKEQYF.

The chain links TRBV27 to TRBJ1-2, with D possibly being TRBD1 (6 bases). The V end lost 2 bases, the J end lost 3 bases, and 7 bases lay between the germline ends. Germline CDR1 and CDR2: MNHEY and SMNVEV (reference sequence). The CDR3 covers 13 residues. CDR3 nucleotide sequence: TGTGCCAGCAGTTTAGCAGGGGACTATGGCTACACCTTC. It specifies CASSLAGDYGYTF.

The rearrangement links TRBV4-2 to TRBJ2-7, with D hard to call. The CDR3 length is 11 residues. CDR1 LGHNA and CDR2 YNFKEQ come from the germline V gene. The germline V and J ends were trimmed by 3 bases and 5 bases, with 5 bases remaining between them. Written as DNA, the CDR3 is TGTGCCAGCAGCCATGGGCACGAGCAGTACTTC. Its protein product is CASSHGHEQYF.

There are a few counts of this clone. Here the CDR3 reads CASSPQPGDFSEAFF. CDR3 coding DNA: TGTGCCAGTAGCCCCCAACCGGGAGATTTCTCTGAAGCTTTCTTT. The V gene is TRBV19, the J gene TRBJ1-1; D gene unclear. Trimming cost V 6 bases and J 6 bases, with 20 bases left between them. Germline CDR1 and CDR2: LNHDA and SQIVND (reference sequence). The CDR3 is 15 residues long.

The chain has TRBV19 and TRBJ1-1, with 10 bases aligning to TRBD1. The V gene end was trimmed by 4 bases and the J gene end by 1 base; junction bases not matched to a gene: 3. This CDR3 has 15 residues. CDR1 is LNHDA, CDR2 SQIVND, per germline (reference sequence). CDR3 amino acids: CASSTWTGGNTEAFF. The CDR3 DNA reads TGTGCCAGTAGTACCTGGACAGGGGGGAACACTGAAGCTTTCTTT. Looking up the rest from reference TRBV19 and TRBJ1-1 gives the full variable domain: DGGITQSPKYLFRKEGQNVTLSCEQNLNHDAMYWYRQDPGQGLRLIYYSQIVNDFQKGDIAEGYSVSREKKESFPLTVTSAQKNPTAFYLCASSTWTGGNTEAFFGQGTRLTVV.